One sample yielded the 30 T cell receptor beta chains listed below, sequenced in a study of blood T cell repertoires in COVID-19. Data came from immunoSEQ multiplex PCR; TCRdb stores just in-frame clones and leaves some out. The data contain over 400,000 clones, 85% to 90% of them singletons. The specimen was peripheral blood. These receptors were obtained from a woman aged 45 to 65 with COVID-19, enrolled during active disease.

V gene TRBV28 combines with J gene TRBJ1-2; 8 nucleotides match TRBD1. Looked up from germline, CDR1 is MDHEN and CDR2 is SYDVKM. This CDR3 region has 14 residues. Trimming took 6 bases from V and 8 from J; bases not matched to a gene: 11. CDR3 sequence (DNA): TGTGCCAGCAGCTCCCCTGGGGACAGGATAGGCTACACCTTC. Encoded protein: CASSSPGDRIGYTF.

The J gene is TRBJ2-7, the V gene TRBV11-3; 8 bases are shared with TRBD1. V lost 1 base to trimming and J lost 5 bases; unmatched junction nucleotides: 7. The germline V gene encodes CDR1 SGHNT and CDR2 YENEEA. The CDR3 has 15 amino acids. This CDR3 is CASSLGTGLYDEQYF. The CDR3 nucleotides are TGTGCCAGCAGCTTAGGGACAGGGTTATATGACGAGCAGTACTTC.

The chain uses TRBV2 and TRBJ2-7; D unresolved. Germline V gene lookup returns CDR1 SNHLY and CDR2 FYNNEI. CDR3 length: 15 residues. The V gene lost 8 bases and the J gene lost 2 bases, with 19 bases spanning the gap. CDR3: CASQPSDTFTYEQYF. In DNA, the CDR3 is TGTGCCAGCCAGCCCTCTGACACTTTTACCTACGAGCAGTACTTC. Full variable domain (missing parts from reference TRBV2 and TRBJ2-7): EPEVTQTPSHQVTQMGQEVILRCVPISNHLYFYWYRQILGQKVEFLVSFYNNEISEKSEIFDDQFSVERPDGSNFTLKIRSTKLEDSAMYFCASQPSDTFTYEQYFGPGTRLTVT.

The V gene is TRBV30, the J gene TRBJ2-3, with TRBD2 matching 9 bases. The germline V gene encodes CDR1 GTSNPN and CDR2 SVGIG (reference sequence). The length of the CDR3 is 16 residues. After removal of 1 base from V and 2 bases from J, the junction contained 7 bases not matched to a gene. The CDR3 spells CAWSGAGGRNTDTQYF. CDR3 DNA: TGTGCCTGGAGTGGAGCGGGGGGCCGAAACACAGATACGCAGTATTTT.

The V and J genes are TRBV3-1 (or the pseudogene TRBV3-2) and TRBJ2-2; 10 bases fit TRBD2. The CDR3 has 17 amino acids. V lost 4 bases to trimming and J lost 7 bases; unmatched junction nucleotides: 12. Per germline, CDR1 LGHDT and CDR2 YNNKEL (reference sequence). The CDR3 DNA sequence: TGTGCCAGCAGCCCGGGAGCAGCGGGGGGGCCGGGCGGGGAGCTGTTTTTT. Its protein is CASSPGAAGGPGGELFF.

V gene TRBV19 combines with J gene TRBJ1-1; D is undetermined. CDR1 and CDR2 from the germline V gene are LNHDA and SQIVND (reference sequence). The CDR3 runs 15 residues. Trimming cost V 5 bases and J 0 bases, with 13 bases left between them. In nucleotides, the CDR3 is TGTGCCAGTAGTCCTCTTAGGAGGATGAACACTGAAGCTTTCTTT. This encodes CASSPLRRMNTEAFF.

The CDR3 is CAWNRQGVYGYTF. The CDR3 DNA reads as TGTGCCTGGAACCGACAGGGCGTCTATGGCTACACCTTC. V gene TRBV30 combines with J gene TRBJ1-2; 7 bases align to TRBD1. J lost 4 bases, V lost 4 bases, and 6 bases had no gene match. In germline, CDR1 is GTSNPN, CDR2 SVGIG (reference sequence). The CDR3 runs 13 residues.

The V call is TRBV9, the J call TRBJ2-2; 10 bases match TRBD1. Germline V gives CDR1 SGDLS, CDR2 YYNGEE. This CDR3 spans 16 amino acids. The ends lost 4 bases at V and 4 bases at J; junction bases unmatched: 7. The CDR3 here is CASSYTGTGVTGELFF. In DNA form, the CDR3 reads TGTGCCAGCAGCTACACCGGGACAGGGGTCACCGGGGAGCTGTTTTTT.

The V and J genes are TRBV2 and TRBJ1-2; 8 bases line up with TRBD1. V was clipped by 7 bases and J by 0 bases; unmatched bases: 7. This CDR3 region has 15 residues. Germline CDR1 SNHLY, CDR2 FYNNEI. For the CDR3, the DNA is TGTGCCAGCACCCTAGAGGACAGGGCTAACTATGGCTACACCTTC. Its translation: CASTLEDRANYGYTF.

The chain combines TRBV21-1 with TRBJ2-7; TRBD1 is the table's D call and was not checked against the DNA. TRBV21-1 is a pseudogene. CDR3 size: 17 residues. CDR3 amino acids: CASSKEMTEPNSYEQYF. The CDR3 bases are TGTGCCAGCAGCAAAGAAATGACAGAGCCAAACTCCTACGAGCAGTACTTC.

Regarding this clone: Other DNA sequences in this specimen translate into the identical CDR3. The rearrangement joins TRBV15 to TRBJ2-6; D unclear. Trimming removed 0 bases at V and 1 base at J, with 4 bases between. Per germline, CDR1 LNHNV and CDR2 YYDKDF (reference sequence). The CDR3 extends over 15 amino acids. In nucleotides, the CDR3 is TGTGCCACCAGCAGAGACAGGTCTGGGGCCAACGTCCTGACTTTC. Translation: CATSRDRSGANVLTF.

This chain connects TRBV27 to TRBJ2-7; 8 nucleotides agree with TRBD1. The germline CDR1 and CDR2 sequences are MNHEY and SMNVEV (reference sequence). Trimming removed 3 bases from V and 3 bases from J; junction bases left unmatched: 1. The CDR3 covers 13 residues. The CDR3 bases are TGTGCCAGCAGTTTGGACAGGGACTACGAGCAGTACTTC. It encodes CASSLDRDYEQYF.

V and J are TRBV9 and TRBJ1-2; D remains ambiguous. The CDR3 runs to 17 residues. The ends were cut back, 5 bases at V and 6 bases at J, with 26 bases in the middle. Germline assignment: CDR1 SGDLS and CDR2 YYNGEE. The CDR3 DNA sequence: TGTGCCAGCAGTGCCCGACTAGGGCGGCGTGTAGATCATGGCTACACCTTC. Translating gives CASSARLGRRVDHGYTF.

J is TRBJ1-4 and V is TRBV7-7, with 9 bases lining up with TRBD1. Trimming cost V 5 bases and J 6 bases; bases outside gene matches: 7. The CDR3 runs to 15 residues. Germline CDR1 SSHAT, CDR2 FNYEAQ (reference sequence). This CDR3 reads CASSPGTGRDEKLFF. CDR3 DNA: TGTGCCAGCAGCCCCGGGACAGGGAGGGATGAAAAACTGTTTTTT.

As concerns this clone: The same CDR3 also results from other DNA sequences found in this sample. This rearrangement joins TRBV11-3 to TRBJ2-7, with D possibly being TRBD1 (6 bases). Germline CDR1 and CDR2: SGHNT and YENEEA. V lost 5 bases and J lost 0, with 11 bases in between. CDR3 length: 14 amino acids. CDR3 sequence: CASSPGQSSYEQYF. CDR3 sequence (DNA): TGTGCCAGCAGCCCCGGACAGAGCTCCTACGAGCAGTACTTC.

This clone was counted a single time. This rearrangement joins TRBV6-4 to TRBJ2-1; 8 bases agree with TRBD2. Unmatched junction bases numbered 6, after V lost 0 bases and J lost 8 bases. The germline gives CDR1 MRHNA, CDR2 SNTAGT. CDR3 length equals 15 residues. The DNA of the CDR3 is TGTGCCAGCAGTGACTCCACCGGGGGGGCAGATGAGCAGTTCTTC. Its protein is CASSDSTGGADEQFF.

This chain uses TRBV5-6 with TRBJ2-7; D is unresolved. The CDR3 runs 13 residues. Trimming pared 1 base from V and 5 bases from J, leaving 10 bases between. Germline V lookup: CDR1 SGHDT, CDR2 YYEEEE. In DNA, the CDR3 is TGTGCCAGCAGCTTGCGAAACGGTCACGAGCAGTACTTC. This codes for CASSLRNGHEQYF.

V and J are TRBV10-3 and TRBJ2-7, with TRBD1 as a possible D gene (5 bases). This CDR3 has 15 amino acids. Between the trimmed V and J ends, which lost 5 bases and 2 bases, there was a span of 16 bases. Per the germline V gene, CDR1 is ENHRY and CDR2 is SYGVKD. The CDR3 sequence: CAISNLQANAYEQYF. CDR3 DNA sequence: TGTGCCATCAGTAACTTACAGGCGAACGCCTACGAGCAGTACTTC.

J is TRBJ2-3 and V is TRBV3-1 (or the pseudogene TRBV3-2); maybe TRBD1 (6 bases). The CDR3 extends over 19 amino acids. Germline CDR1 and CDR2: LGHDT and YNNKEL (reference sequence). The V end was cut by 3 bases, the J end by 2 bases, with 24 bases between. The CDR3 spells CASSHSLGQGTQSTDTQYF. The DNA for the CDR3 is TGTGCCAGCAGCCACTCCTTAGGGCAGGGGACACAATCCACAGATACGCAGTATTTT.

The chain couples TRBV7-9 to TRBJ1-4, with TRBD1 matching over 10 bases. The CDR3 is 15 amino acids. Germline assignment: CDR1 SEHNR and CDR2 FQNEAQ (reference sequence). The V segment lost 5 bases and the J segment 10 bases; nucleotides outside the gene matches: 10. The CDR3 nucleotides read TGTGCCAGCAGCCCCGGTGGGGACAGGGGAGGAAAACTGTTTTTT. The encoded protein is CASSPGGDRGGKLFF.

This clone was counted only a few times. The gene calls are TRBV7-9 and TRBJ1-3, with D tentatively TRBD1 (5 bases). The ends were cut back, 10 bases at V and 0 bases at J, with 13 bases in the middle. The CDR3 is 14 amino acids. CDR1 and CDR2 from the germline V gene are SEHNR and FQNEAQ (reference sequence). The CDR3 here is CATGGVYSGNTIYF. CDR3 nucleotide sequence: TGTGCCACCGGGGGGGTTTACTCTGGAAACACCATATATTTT.

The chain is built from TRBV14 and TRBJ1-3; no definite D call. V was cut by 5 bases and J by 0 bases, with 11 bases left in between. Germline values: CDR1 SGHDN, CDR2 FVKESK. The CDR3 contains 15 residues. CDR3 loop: CASSGWRSSGNTIYF. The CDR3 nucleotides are TGTGCCAGCAGCGGTTGGCGGAGCTCTGGAAACACCATATATTTT.

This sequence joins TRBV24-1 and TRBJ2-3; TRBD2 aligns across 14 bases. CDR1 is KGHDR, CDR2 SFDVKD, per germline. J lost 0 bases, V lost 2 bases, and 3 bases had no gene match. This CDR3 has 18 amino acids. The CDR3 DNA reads TGTGCCACCAGTGATTCCGGGACTAGCGGGGGTAGCACAGATACGCAGTATTTT. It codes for CATSDSGTSGGSTDTQYF.

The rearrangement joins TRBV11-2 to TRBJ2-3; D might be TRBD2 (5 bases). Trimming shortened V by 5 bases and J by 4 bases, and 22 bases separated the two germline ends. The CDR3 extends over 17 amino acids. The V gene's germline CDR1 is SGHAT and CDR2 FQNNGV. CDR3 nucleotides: TGTGCCAGCAGCACCGGGATTACCTACCGTGGGGCAGATACGCAGTATTTT. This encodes CASSTGITYRGADTQYF.

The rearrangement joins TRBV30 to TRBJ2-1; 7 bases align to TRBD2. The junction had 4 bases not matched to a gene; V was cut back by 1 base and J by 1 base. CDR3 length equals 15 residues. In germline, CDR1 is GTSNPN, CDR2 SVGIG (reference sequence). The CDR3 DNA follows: TGTGCCTGGAGTGGTTGGCGGGGGTCCTACAATGAGCAGTTCTTC. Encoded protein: CAWSGWRGSYNEQFF.

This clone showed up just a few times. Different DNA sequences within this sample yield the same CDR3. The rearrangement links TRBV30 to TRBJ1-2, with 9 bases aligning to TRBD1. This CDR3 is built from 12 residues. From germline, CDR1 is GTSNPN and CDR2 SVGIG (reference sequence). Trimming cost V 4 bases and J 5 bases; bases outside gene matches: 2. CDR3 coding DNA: TGTGCCTGGACGACAGGGGGTTATGGCTACACCTTC. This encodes CAWTTGGYGYTF.

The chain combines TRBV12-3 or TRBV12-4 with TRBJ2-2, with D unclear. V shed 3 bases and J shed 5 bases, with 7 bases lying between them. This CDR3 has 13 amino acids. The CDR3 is CASSLVRTGELFF. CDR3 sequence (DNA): TGTGCCAGCAGTTTGGTTAGAACCGGGGAGCTGTTTTTT.

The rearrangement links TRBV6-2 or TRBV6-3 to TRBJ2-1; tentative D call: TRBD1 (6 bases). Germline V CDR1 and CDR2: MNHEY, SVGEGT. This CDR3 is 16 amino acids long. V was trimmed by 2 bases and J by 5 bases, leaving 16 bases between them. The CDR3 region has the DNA TGTGCCAGCAGTTACGATTGGGGGCAGGGGAACAATGAGCAGTTCTTC. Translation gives CASSYDWGQGNNEQFF.

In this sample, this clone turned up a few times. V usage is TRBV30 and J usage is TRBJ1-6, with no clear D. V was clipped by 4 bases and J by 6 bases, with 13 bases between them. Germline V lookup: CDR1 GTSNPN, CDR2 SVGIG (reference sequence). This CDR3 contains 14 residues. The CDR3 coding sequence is TGTGCCTGGACAATCCGGGTCGGTAATTCACCCCTCCACTTT. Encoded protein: CAWTIRVGNSPLHF.

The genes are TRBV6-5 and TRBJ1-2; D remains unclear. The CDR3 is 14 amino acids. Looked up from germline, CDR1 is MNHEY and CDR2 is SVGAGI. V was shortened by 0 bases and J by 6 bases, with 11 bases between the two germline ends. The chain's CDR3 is CASSYSSGVHGYTF. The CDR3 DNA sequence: TGTGCCAGCAGTTACTCGTCCGGGGTGCATGGCTACACCTTC.